A selection of T cell receptor beta chains follows, all from one sample in a study of T cells expressing NK-cell markers. One entry per CDR3 protein, without DNA, is what TCRdb gives after re-calling the 5' RACE reads. Listed are 250,000 to 300,000 distinct CDR3 sequences; more than 3.5% falls within the top ten. The specimen sequenced was blood T cells: a sorted CD56 or NKG2C T cell subset, CD4+ or CD8+ T cells, or bulk PBMC T cells (not recorded which). The source of these receptors is a woman aged 18-70 years in good health. The CDR3 runs from the conserved cysteine through the conserved F or W.

CDR3	V	J
CSARDPAVSSYNEQFF	TRBV20-1	TRBJ2-1
CASSTGREAFF	TRBV7-2	TRBJ1-1
CASSSGLAGDRLFF	TRBV7-2	TRBJ2-1
CASSYLPDVRSYNEQFF	TRBV6-5	TRBJ2-1
CASSPQGSGIAYNEQFF	TRBV7-2	TRBJ2-1
CAWGETGELFF	TRBV30	TRBJ2-2
CASSYNGAGAGELFF	TRBV6-2/TRBV6-3	TRBJ2-2
CASRAGIMGLEQYF	TRBV7-2	TRBJ2-7
CASSLQPLARTDTQYF	TRBV27	TRBJ2-3
CASSQVGQGRVSYTF	TRBV4-2	TRBJ1-2
CSATSGRADEQFF	TRBV20-1	TRBJ2-1
CASSRDRNNEQFF	TRBV7-7	TRBJ2-1
CASSLPGVGGPSSSYNEQFF	TRBV28	TRBJ2-1
CASSLDSGDEKLFF	TRBV5-1	TRBJ1-4
CASSLEGAVRAYEQYF	TRBV11-2	TRBJ2-7
CASSPPGTPLRYF	TRBV27	TRBJ2-7
CASSQASEKLFF	TRBV4-2	TRBJ1-4
CASSLDGQINEKLFF	TRBV5-1	TRBJ1-4
CASSLERALGETQYF	TRBV5-1	TRBJ2-5
CASSYHRGNTEAFF	TRBV6-5	TRBJ1-1
CSFEGAGGRYNEQFF	TRBV29-1	TRBJ2-1
CASSHHEEYTEAFF	TRBV6-1	TRBJ1-1
CASSRRTGSTGELFF	TRBV7-3	TRBJ2-2
CASSPPGRRGVYNEQFF	TRBV7-9	TRBJ2-1
CTSRWGGGNEQFF	TRBV5-1	TRBJ2-1
CACTDRVNQPQHF	TRBV19	TRBJ1-5
CASSSEGGDTGELFF	TRBV2	TRBJ2-2
CATSRARGYEQFF	TRBV15	TRBJ2-1
CSAIPQGYEQYF	TRBV20-1	TRBJ2-7
CAWSRDRGTSGRSYNEQFF	TRBV30	TRBJ2-1
CASRPLASGDEQFF	TRBV27	TRBJ2-1
CASSVEQGIEKLFF	TRBV6-1	TRBJ1-4
CASSFGGANTGELFF	TRBV12-3/TRBV12-4	TRBJ2-2
CASSPAQGFGTGELFF	TRBV7-2	TRBJ2-2
CASSIGTGASYGYTF	TRBV19	TRBJ1-2
CAAGRLAGGEETQYF	TRBV10-3	TRBJ2-5
CASMQGGDAEAFF	TRBV6-2/TRBV6-3	TRBJ1-1
CASSLRIGGNQPQHF	TRBV12-3/TRBV12-4	TRBJ1-5
CASSPPFGTGTYEQYF	TRBV18	TRBJ2-7
CASSGSLYEQYF	TRBV18	TRBJ2-7
CASSLRVAGTNEQFF	TRBV12-3/TRBV12-4	TRBJ2-1
CATSRERPEYNSPLHF	TRBV15	TRBJ1-6
CASSSQPPRLLAGEETQYF	TRBV11-2	TRBJ2-5
CASSPPFRVGETQYF	TRBV7-8	TRBJ2-5
CASSTDYQETQYF	TRBV5-6	TRBJ2-5
CASRSPSYNEQFF	TRBV5-1	TRBJ2-1
CASRDRPTDTQYF	TRBV6-2/TRBV6-3	TRBJ2-3
CSADRDNTGELFF	TRBV20-1	TRBJ2-2
CASSYSWSRSGTEAFF	TRBV6-5	TRBJ1-1
CSVVGTEVADTQYF	TRBV29-1	TRBJ2-3
CASSPPLSNTEAFF	TRBV28	TRBJ1-1
CAISESTPGGADGTQYF	TRBV10-3	TRBJ2-3
CASIYGTGGTGELFF	TRBV12-3/TRBV12-4	TRBJ2-2
CASSSRTSDTQYF	TRBV12-3/TRBV12-4	TRBJ2-3
CASSMGGRDSQETQYF	TRBV19	TRBJ2-5
CASNQRGRLNEQFF	TRBV6-2/TRBV6-3	TRBJ2-1
CASSPVLGTEAFF	TRBV18	TRBJ1-1
CASSFGGLTQETQYF	TRBV5-6	TRBJ2-5
CSASDSYEQYF	TRBV20-1	TRBJ2-7
CASSRDEYQETQYF	TRBV5-1	TRBJ2-5